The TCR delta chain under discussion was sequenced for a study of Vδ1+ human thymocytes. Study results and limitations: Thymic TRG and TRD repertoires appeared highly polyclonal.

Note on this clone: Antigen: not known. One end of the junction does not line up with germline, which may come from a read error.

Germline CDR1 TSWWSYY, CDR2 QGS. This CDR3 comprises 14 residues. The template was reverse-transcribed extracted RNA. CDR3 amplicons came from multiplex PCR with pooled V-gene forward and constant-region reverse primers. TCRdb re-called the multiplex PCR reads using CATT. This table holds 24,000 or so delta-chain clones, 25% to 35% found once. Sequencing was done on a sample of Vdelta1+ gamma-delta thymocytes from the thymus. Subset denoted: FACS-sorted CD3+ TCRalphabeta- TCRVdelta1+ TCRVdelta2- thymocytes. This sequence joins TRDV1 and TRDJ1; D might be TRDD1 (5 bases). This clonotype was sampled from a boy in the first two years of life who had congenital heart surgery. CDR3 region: CALEEITGTDKLIF. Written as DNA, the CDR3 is TGTGCTCTTGAGGAAATTACCGGGACCGATAAACTCATCTTT.